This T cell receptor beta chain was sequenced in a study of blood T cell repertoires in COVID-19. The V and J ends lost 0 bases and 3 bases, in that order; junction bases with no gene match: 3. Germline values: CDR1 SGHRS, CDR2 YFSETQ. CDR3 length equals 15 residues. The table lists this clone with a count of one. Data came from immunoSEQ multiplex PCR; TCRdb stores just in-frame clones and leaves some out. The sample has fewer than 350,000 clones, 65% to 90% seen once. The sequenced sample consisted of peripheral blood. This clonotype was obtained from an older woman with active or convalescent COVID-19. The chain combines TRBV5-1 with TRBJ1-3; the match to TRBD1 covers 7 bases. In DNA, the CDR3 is TGCGCCAGCAGCTTGGAAGGGGGCAGTGGAAACACCATATATTTT. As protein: CASSLEGGSGNTIYF. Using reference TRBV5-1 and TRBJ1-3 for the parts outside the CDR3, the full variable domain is KAGVTQTPRYLIKTRGQQVTLSCSPISGHRSVSWYQQTPGQGLQFLFEYFSETQRNKGNFPGRFSGRQFSNSRSEMNVSTLELGDSALYLCASSLEGGSGNTIYFGEGSWLTVV.